Listed here are 16 T cell receptor beta chains from one sample, sequenced in a study of T-cell memory formation after mild COVID-19. TCRdb recomputed calls from the 5' RACE reads with MiXCR, one row per CDR3 protein. The data hold under 400,000 distinct CDR3 sequences, with roughly 20% observed a single time. The sequencing input was PBMCs or a T cell subset sorted from them (not recorded which). The receptors stem from an adult woman who had mild COVID-19 (a few samples of this study predate the infection). Cell type and time point are not known.

There are many counts of this clonotype. V gene TRBV6-5 combines with J gene TRBJ1-5; TRBD1 aligns across 7 bases. CDR1 and CDR2 from the germline V gene are MNHEY and SVGAGI. The CDR3 extends over 13 amino acids. The trim removed 5 bases at V and 16 bases at J, leaving 14 bases unmatched. The CDR3 nucleotides read TGTGCCAGCAGTCCGACTTACCGGGACAGACAACATTTT. This translates into CASSPTYRDRQHF.

V gene TRBV7-9 combines with J gene TRBJ2-5, with D perhaps assigned TRBD1 or TRBD2 (5 bases each). CDR1 SEHNR and CDR2 FQNEAQ come from the germline V gene (reference sequence). V lost 1 base and J 5 bases, leaving 11 bases between the germline ends. The CDR3 is 14 amino acids. CDR3 loop: CASSLVGGLETQYF. The DNA of the CDR3 is TGTGCCAGCAGCTTAGTTGGGGGTTTGGAGACCCAGTACTTC.

V and J are TRBV15 and TRBJ2-4, with 9 bases identical to TRBD2. Trimming took 5 bases from V and 1 from J; bases not matched to a gene: 12. The CDR3 runs 18 residues. Germline CDR1 and CDR2: LNHNV and YYDKDF (reference sequence). CDR3 bases: TGTGCCACCAGCCGCGCGGGGGGGCCTGTTAATGCCAAAAACATTCAGTACTTC. Translated, it gives CATSRAGGPVNAKNIQYF.

This clonotype was seen only a few times. This rearrangement joins TRBV20-1 to TRBJ2-1; possibly TRBD1 or TRBD2 for D (5 bases each). This CDR3 has 14 amino acids. The ends were cut back, 3 bases at V and 7 bases at J, with 16 bases in the middle. Germline V gives CDR1 DFQATT, CDR2 SNEGSKA (reference sequence). The CDR3 here is CSASLGVRLNEQFF. Written as DNA, the CDR3 is TGCAGTGCTAGTTTGGGGGTAAGGTTGAATGAGCAGTTCTTC.

The V and J genes are TRBV4-3 and TRBJ2-7, with 11 bases matching TRBD2. This CDR3 region has 16 residues. The germline V gene has CDR1 LGHNA and CDR2 YSLEER. Germline trimming cut 3 bases from V and 5 bases from J; bases unmatched to any gene: 9. The DNA for the CDR3 is TGCGCCAGCAGCCACGAACGACTAGCGGGGAGGGACGAGCAGTACTTC. It yields the protein CASSHERLAGRDEQYF.

The chain combines TRBV12-3 or TRBV12-4 with TRBJ2-7; D might be TRBD2 (5 bases). CDR3 size: 15 residues. Trimming stripped 0 bases from V and 6 bases from J, with 15 bases between. The CDR3 spells CASSLAVEGHGEQYF. The CDR3 DNA reads TGTGCCAGCAGTTTAGCGGTTGAGGGCCACGGCGAGCAGTACTTC.

This clonotype was counted between two and nine times. V usage is TRBV7-8 and J usage is TRBJ2-5; 12 bases are a match to TRBD2. CDR1 is SGHVS, CDR2 FQNEAQ, per germline. J gave up 5 bases and V 2 bases, and 12 bases lay outside the gene matches. The CDR3 is 18 amino acids. CDR3 in amino acids: CASSLSSGRAFASETQYF. The CDR3 nucleotides are TGTGCCAGCAGCTTATCTAGCGGGAGGGCCTTCGCCTCTGAGACCCAGTACTTC. The full variable domain, in which reference TRBV7-8 and TRBJ2-5 provide the parts outside the CDR3, is GAGVSQSPRYKVAKRGQDVALRCDPISGHVSLFWYQQALGQGPEFLTYFQNEAQLDKSGLPSDRFFAERPEGSVSTLKIQRTQQEDSAVYLCASSLSSGRAFASETQYFGPGTRLLVL.

This chain links TRBV7-6 with TRBJ2-7, with D possibly TRBD1 on 5 matching bases. The V end lost 1 base, the J end lost 3 bases, and 7 bases lay between the germline ends. This CDR3 region has 13 residues. Germline V CDR1 and CDR2: SGHVS, FNYEAQ. CDR3 loop: CASSLEGIYEQYF. CDR3 in DNA: TGTGCCAGCAGCTTAGAGGGGATCTACGAGCAGTACTTC.

The CDR3 region is CSAYAEGTGKTNTIYF. DNA for the CDR3: TGCAGTGCCTATGCTGAAGGTACAGGGAAGACAAACACCATATATTTT. This rearrangement joins TRBV20-1 to TRBJ1-3, with a tentative D call TRBD1 (6 bases). V was trimmed by 6 bases and J by 6 bases, leaving 24 bases between them. In germline, CDR1 is DFQATT, CDR2 SNEGSKA (reference sequence). The CDR3 contains 16 residues.

V and J are TRBV6-2 or TRBV6-3 and TRBJ1-6; a weak D match, TRBD1 (6 bases). The germline V gene encodes CDR1 MNHEY and CDR2 SVGEGT. This CDR3 spans 15 amino acids. V shed 8 bases and J shed 7 bases, with 18 bases lying between them. The CDR3 here is CASRPSGQTNSPLHF. CDR3 in DNA: TGTGCCAGCCGTCCCTCCGGACAGACGAATTCACCCCTCCACTTT.

The V gene is TRBV1, the J gene TRBJ1-6. TRBV1 is reported as a pseudogene. The CDR3 extends over 17 amino acids. DNA of the CDR3: TGCACCAGCAGCCAAGTTAGTAAGGCCCGGGTAATCGGGACCCTCCACTTT. This encodes CTSSQVSKARVIGTLHF.

The genes are TRBV15 and TRBJ2-1; tentatively, D is TRBD1 (6 bases). The ends were cut back, 7 bases at V and 8 bases at J, with 18 bases in the middle. The germline gives CDR1 LNHNV, CDR2 YYDKDF (reference sequence). The CDR3 length is 14 residues. CDR3 amino acids: CATTGQGKGYEQFF. The CDR3 DNA sequence: TGTGCCACCACGGGCCAGGGGAAAGGGTATGAGCAGTTCTTC.

There are a few counts of this clonotype. The chain carries TRBV4-1 and TRBJ2-3, with TRBD1 matching over 7 bases. V trimming: 3 bases; J trimming: 1 base; junction bases outside the gene matches: 7. The CDR3 is 16 amino acids. The germline gives CDR1 MGHRA, CDR2 YSYEKL. The CDR3 DNA sequence: TGCGCCAGCAGCCACGGGACAGCTATCCGCACAGATACGCAGTATTTT. This encodes CASSHGTAIRTDTQYF.

This chain uses TRBV6-6 with TRBJ2-2; 7 bases align to TRBD2. The germline CDR1 and CDR2 sequences are MNHNY and SVGAGI (reference sequence). J lost 8 bases, V lost 2 bases, and 11 bases had no gene match. The CDR3 runs 16 residues. The CDR3 loop is CASSYPRDYLPGELFF. In nucleotides, the CDR3 is TGTGCCAGCAGTTACCCGCGGGACTACCTGCCAGGGGAGCTGTTTTTT.

This clonotype came up a few times. V and J are TRBV4-1 and TRBJ2-7; 9 bases are shared with TRBD2. V trimming: 6 bases; J trimming: 3 bases; junction bases outside the gene matches: 12. Germline assignment: CDR1 MGHRA and CDR2 YSYEKL. The CDR3 sequence is 16 residues long. In DNA form, the CDR3 reads TGCGCCAGCAGGGCGGCCCGGGAGACTAGCGGCTACGAGCAGTACTTC. Residues: CASRAARETSGYEQYF.

The rearrangement uses TRBV27 and TRBJ2-5, with D tentatively TRBD1 or TRBD2 (5 bases each). The germline gives CDR1 MNHEY, CDR2 SMNVEV (reference sequence). V lost 6 bases and J lost 5, with 13 bases in between. The CDR3 has 13 residues. The CDR3 nucleotides read TGTGCCAGCAGCAATGGGGGACGGGAGACCCAGTACTTC. This sequence encodes CASSNGGRETQYF.